The 2 T cell receptor beta chains given below trace back to one sample, sequenced in a study of cytomegalovirus exposure and HLA in healthy donors. The study ran its PCR with 60 Vbeta and 13 Jbeta primers. Generated by immunoSEQ multiplex PCR, the TCRdb table keeps only in-frame clones and is missing some. This table holds some 140,000 clones, roughly 70% found once. The sample comprised PBMCs. The source is a man between 18 and 35 years old in good health and CMV-seropositive.

The gene calls are TRBV4-1 and TRBJ1-1; TRBD1 agrees at 9 bases. V dropped 10 bases and J dropped 1; count of bases not matched to a gene: 13. The CDR3 runs to 16 residues. Per the germline V gene, CDR1 is MGHRA and CDR2 is YSYEKL. This CDR3 is CATSPRQGVSNTEAFF. As DNA, the CDR3 is TGCGCCACCTCCCCCAGACAGGGGGTATCGAACACTGAAGCTTTCTTT.

The chain links TRBV2 to TRBJ2-7; TRBD2 aligns across 8 bases. The CDR3 spans 12 residues. CDR1 and CDR2 from the germline V gene are SNHLY and FYNNEI. Trimming cost V 5 bases and J 13 bases; bases outside gene matches: 10. In nucleotides, the CDR3 is TGTGCCAGCAGTTACGACCCCGGGACTAGATACTTC. This translates into CASSYDPGTRYF.